The clone carrying this T cell receptor (beta chain) has only one observation. Measured with immunoSEQ multiplex PCR; TCRdb has only the in-frame clones, and not every one. Of tens of thousands of clones in the sample, roughly nine tenths were seen once. The data were obtained in a study of control samples from healthy donors and cancer patients. The CDR3 consists of 13 residues. Germline trimming cut 5 bases from V and 2 bases from J; bases unmatched to any gene: 2. Germline V gives CDR1 LNHDA, CDR2 SQIVND (reference sequence). The chain has TRBV19 and TRBJ1-2; 7 bases agree with TRBD1. The receptor's source is a man between 50 and 59 years old with lung cancer. The sequenced sample was PBMCs. The CDR3, as DNA: TGTGCCAGTAGTGAACAGGGGAACTATGGCTACACCTTC. Amino acid sequence: CASSEQGNYGYTF.